What follows are 4 T cell receptor beta chains derived from one specimen sequenced in a study of blood T cells in healthy people across ages. With a J-beta primer mix and a sample-barcoded 5' primer, a second PCR ran roughly 7 to 11 cycles. TCRdb reprocessed the 5' RACE reads with MiXCR, giving one entry per CDR3 protein. The sample gives 1.6 million or so distinct CDR3 sequences, roughly 30% of which show up once; about 11% is in the top ten. The sequencing input was blood. The source of these receptors is a woman under 40 in good health.

In its sample, this clonotype was seen a few times. The rearrangement uses TRBV12-3 or TRBV12-4 and TRBJ2-7; 9 bases match TRBD2. The trim removed 6 bases at V and 3 bases at J, leaving 6 bases unmatched. This CDR3 contains 14 residues. The CDR3 DNA is TGTGCCAGCAGCTACTCTAGCGGGGACTACGAGCAGTACTTC. Protein product: CASSYSSGDYEQYF.

Of note for this clonotype: Germline is not matched at one junction end, which may reflect a read error. V usage is TRBV20-1 and J usage is TRBJ1-2, with D perhaps TRBD1 (5 bases). This CDR3 has 14 amino acids. Germline lookup yields CDR1 DFQATT and CDR2 SNEGSKA (reference sequence). The CDR3 bases are TGCAGTGCTCCAACCGGGACTAAGGACTATGGCGACACCTTC. Encoded protein: CSAPTGTKDYGDTF.

There are a few counts of this clonotype. This chain joins TRBV5-1 and TRBJ2-5; D perhaps matches TRBD1 (6 bases). Trimming removed 0 bases from V and 1 base from J, with 13 bases in between. Germline CDR1 SGHRS, CDR2 YFSETQ. CDR3 size: 16 residues. The CDR3 loop is CASSLALGGPQETQYF. The CDR3 DNA sequence: TGCGCCAGCAGCTTGGCCCTTGGGGGCCCCCAAGAGACCCAGTACTTC.

The rearrangement uses TRBV12-3 or TRBV12-4 and TRBJ2-2, with D possibly called TRBD1 or TRBD2 (6 bases each). The CDR3 extends over 13 amino acids. V lost 6 bases to trimming and J lost 6 bases, with 11 bases between them. The CDR3 sequence: CASRIGGPGELFF. For the CDR3, the DNA is TGTGCCAGCAGGATAGGGGGGCCCGGGGAGCTGTTTTTT.